One sample yielded the 10 T cell receptor beta chains listed below, sequenced in a study of T cell repertoires in cytomegalovirus infection. The antigens of these receptors remain unknown. TCRdb called the reads again in MiXCR, with one record for every CDR3 protein. The data hold about 350,000 distinct CDR3 sequences, with about a third observed a single time. The material sequenced was cultured PBMCs, taken from culture after CMV antigen stimulation. The receptor source for this set is a human donor in good health (CMV status not recorded). Some clones in this sample may be carry-over from other donors' samples.

The chain carries TRBV12-5 and TRBJ1-6, with 7 bases that match TRBD1. The CDR3 length is 17 residues. The trim removed 2 bases at V and 2 bases at J, leaving 6 bases unmatched. Looked up from germline, CDR1 is LGHNT and CDR2 is FRNRAP. This CDR3 reads CASGLLTGDTYNSPLHF. Written as DNA, the CDR3 is TGTGCTAGTGGTTTGCTCACAGGGGATACCTATAATTCACCCCTCCACTTT.

This clonotype was seen a handful of times. The rearrangement uses TRBV3-1 and TRBJ2-1; TRBD2 might be the D (6 bases). V dropped 4 bases and J dropped 0 bases, with 13 bases sitting between them. The CDR3 extends over 16 amino acids. CDR1 LGHDT and CDR2 YNNKEL come from the germline V gene (reference sequence). The CDR3 protein is CASSPLKGGSYNEQFF. CDR3 bases: TGTGCCAGCAGCCCACTCAAGGGAGGCTCCTACAATGAGCAGTTCTTC.

There are a few counts of this clonotype. The V and J genes are TRBV7-9 and TRBJ2-1; 11 bases line up with TRBD2. Trimming at V came to 5 bases and at J to 9 bases, leaving 12 bases not matched to a gene. The CDR3 totals 16 residues. CDR1 and CDR2 (germline): SEHNR, FQNEAQ (reference sequence). The CDR3 sequence is CASSLLAGGAFLEQFF. CDR3 nucleotides: TGTGCCAGCAGCCTCCTAGCGGGGGGCGCTTTTCTTGAGCAGTTCTTC.

The chain uses TRBV6-6 and TRBJ1-2; D remains unclear. This CDR3 contains 16 residues. The germline V gene encodes CDR1 MNHNY and CDR2 SVGAGI (reference sequence). The V and J ends lost 0 bases and 0 bases respectively, with 11 bases between them. For the CDR3, the DNA is TGTGCCAGCAGTTACTCAGGCTCAATAGCTAACTATGGCTACACCTTC. This encodes CASSYSGSIANYGYTF.

The CDR3 sequence: CASRDSGNNEQFF. The DNA of the CDR3 is TGTGCCAGCAGGGATAGCGGTAACAATGAGCAGTTCTTC. The genes are TRBV2 and TRBJ2-1; D may be TRBD2 (6 bases). Per the germline V gene, CDR1 is SNHLY and CDR2 is FYNNEI. The CDR3 is 13 residues long. Trimming removed 6 bases from V and 5 bases from J, with 11 bases in between.

This clonotype appeared a single time. This chain uses TRBV20-1 with TRBJ2-7, with D possibly TRBD2 on 6 matching bases. The CDR3 is made up of 13 amino acids. Trimming stripped 4 bases from V and 4 bases from J, with 14 bases between. From germline, CDR1 is DFQATT and CDR2 SNEGSKA (reference sequence). The CDR3 reads CSATGRREYEQYF. The CDR3 region has the DNA TGCAGTGCTACCGGACGGAGGGAGTACGAGCAGTACTTC.

Only a few counts were recorded for this clonotype. V and J are TRBV4-3 and TRBJ1-1; D gene uncertain. Trimming stripped 0 bases from V and 3 bases from J, with 8 bases between. There are 14 residues in the CDR3. The germline V gene encodes CDR1 LGHNA and CDR2 YSLEER. The CDR3 here is CASSQDKGYTEAFF. For the CDR3, the DNA is TGCGCCAGCAGCCAAGATAAGGGATACACTGAAGCTTTCTTT.

The chain is built from TRBV4-2 and TRBJ2-2; TRBD2 might be the D (7 bases). Per germline, CDR1 LGHNA and CDR2 YNFKEQ. The CDR3 has 17 amino acids. Trimming stripped 0 bases from V and 2 bases from J, with 13 bases between. CDR3 coding DNA: TGTGCCAGCAGCCAAGAGAGGAGCGGGACAAACACCGGGGAGCTGTTTTTT. Protein product: CASSQERSGTNTGELFF.

The chain recombines TRBV12-3 or TRBV12-4 with TRBJ2-1; a possible D gene is TRBD2 (6 bases). V was shortened by 8 bases and J by 9 bases, with 11 bases between the two germline ends. This CDR3 has 11 residues. CDR3 sequence: CASSERVEQFF. The CDR3, as DNA: TGTGCCAGCTCGGAGCGGGTTGAGCAGTTCTTC.

The V and J genes are TRBV14 and TRBJ2-7, with D maybe TRBD1 (7 bases). The length of the CDR3 is 12 residues. CDR1 SGHDN and CDR2 FVKESK come from the germline V gene. Trimming left V 4 bases short and J 7 bases short, with 11 bases between. CDR3 nucleotide sequence: TGTGCCAGCAGCCCAGGGGGAGGAGAGCAGTACGTC. It encodes CASSPGGGEQYV.